Listed below are T cell receptor beta chains from one sample, sequenced in a study of a mutant IDH1 vaccine in newly diagnosed glioma. The antigens for these receptors are not known. Only in-frame clones appear in the TCRdb table, and some are missing; sequencing was by immunoSEQ multiplex PCR. The data contain tens of thousands of clones, roughly 80% of them singletons. The material sequenced was PBMCs, taken from a glioma patient whose treatment included an IDH1 peptide vaccine. The receptors here all came from a middle-aged man with glioma. Each CDR3 is given with its conserved first and last residue. A D gene is named only where the DNA matches it firmly. Some rows have no size entry. The others give once, few or many, or a class for an expanded clone.

v_gene: TRBV4-1; d_gene: -; j_gene: TRBJ2-5; abundance: -; CDR3aa: CASSQDRVETQYF; CDR3nt: TGCGCCAGCAGCCAAGACAGGGTTGAGACCCAGTACTTC
v_gene: TRBV6-5; d_gene: TRBD1; j_gene: TRBJ2-7; abundance: -; CDR3aa: CASTRSGTAYEQYF; CDR3nt: TGTGCCAGCACCCGATCAGGGACAGCCTACGAGCAGTACTTC
v_gene: TRBV5-1; d_gene: -; j_gene: TRBJ1-1; abundance: -; CDR3aa: CASGDGNTEAFF; CDR3nt: TGCGCCAGCGGGGACGGGAACACTGAAGCTTTCTTT
v_gene: TRBV19; d_gene: TRBD1; j_gene: TRBJ1-5; abundance: -; CDR3aa: CASSSSGGSNQPQHF; CDR3nt: TGTGCCAGTAGCTCCTCAGGGGGGAGCAATCAGCCCCAGCATTTT
v_gene: TRBV10-3; d_gene: TRBD1; j_gene: TRBJ1-5; abundance: -; CDR3aa: CAISPGTGGTQPQHF; CDR3nt: TGTGCCATCAGCCCTGGGACAGGGGGGACCCAGCCCCAGCATTTT
v_gene: TRBV5-1; d_gene: -; j_gene: TRBJ1-1; abundance: few; CDR3aa: CASSDGLREAFF; CDR3nt: TGCGCCAGCAGCGACGGATTGAGAGAAGCTTTCTTT
v_gene: TRBV7-9; d_gene: -; j_gene: TRBJ1-2; abundance: -; CDR3aa: CATPPGEGNAGGYTF; CDR3nt: TGTGCCACCCCCCCTGGTGAGGGTAACGCAGGAGGCTACACCTTC
v_gene: TRBV5-1; d_gene: TRBD1; j_gene: TRBJ1-1; abundance: -; CDR3aa: CASSFGLQGAGTEAFF; CDR3nt: TGCGCCAGCAGCTTTGGGCTACAGGGGGCAGGAACTGAAGCTTTCTTT
v_gene: TRBV5-4; d_gene: -; j_gene: TRBJ1-3; abundance: -; CDR3aa: CASSPFANRMESGNTIYF; CDR3nt: TGTGCCAGCAGCCCATTTGCGAACCGGATGGAATCTGGAAACACCATATATTTT
v_gene: TRBV7-9; d_gene: -; j_gene: TRBJ2-7; abundance: -; CDR3aa: CASSLAVGGEQYF; CDR3nt: TGTGCCAGCAGCTTAGCGGTAGGGGGCGAGCAGTACTTC
v_gene: TRBV7-2; d_gene: -; j_gene: TRBJ1-2; abundance: once; CDR3aa: CASSFSFIETGANYGYTF; CDR3nt: TGTGCCAGCAGCTTCTCCTTTATTGAGACAGGAGCTAACTATGGCTACACCTTC
v_gene: TRBV19; d_gene: -; j_gene: TRBJ2-1; abundance: -; CDR3aa: CASSIGGYNEQFF; CDR3nt: TGTGCCAGTAGTATAGGAGGGTACAATGAGCAGTTCTTC
v_gene: TRBV6-1; d_gene: -; j_gene: TRBJ2-7; abundance: -; CDR3aa: CASSEGSGSFYEQYF; CDR3nt: TGTGCCAGCAGTGAAGGGTCGGGATCCTTTTACGAGCAGTACTTC
v_gene: TRBV18; d_gene: -; j_gene: TRBJ1-5; abundance: -; CDR3aa: CASSPGGPPQHF; CDR3nt: TGTGCCAGCTCACCAGGGGGCCCGCCCCAGCATTTT
v_gene: TRBV9; d_gene: TRBD1; j_gene: TRBJ2-7; abundance: -; CDR3aa: CASSVYRGLSYEQYF; CDR3nt: TGTGCCAGCAGCGTATATAGGGGGCTGTCCTACGAGCAGTACTTC
v_gene: TRBV4-2; d_gene: TRBD1; j_gene: TRBJ2-5; abundance: once; CDR3aa: CASSLSTGGQETQYF; CDR3nt: TGTGCCAGCAGCCTCAGTACAGGGGGACAAGAGACCCAGTACTTC
v_gene: TRBV5-4; d_gene: -; j_gene: TRBJ2-7; abundance: -; CDR3aa: CASSLGRGTDYEQYF; CDR3nt: TGTGCCAGCAGCTTGGGGAGGGGCACTGACTACGAGCAGTACTTC
v_gene: TRBV7-2; d_gene: -; j_gene: TRBJ1-5; abundance: -; CDR3aa: CASSSQGLSNQPQHF; CDR3nt: TGTGCCAGCAGTTCCCAGGGTCTGAGCAATCAGCCCCAGCATTTT
v_gene: TRBV19; d_gene: TRBD1; j_gene: TRBJ1-2; abundance: few; CDR3aa: CASRPDRAKGGYTF; CDR3nt: TGTGCCAGTAGACCTGACAGGGCGAAAGGAGGCTACACCTTC
v_gene: TRBV7-2; d_gene: -; j_gene: TRBJ2-7; abundance: few; CDR3aa: CASSSPGPEDEQYF; CDR3nt: TGTGCCAGCAGCTCCCCCGGCCCCGAGGACGAGCAGTACTTC
v_gene: TRBV6-1; d_gene: -; j_gene: TRBJ1-5; abundance: -; CDR3aa: CAVTGWVRNQPQHF; CDR3nt: TGTGCCGTTACAGGGTGGGTTCGCAATCAGCCCCAGCATTTT
v_gene: TRBV5-1; d_gene: TRBD1; j_gene: TRBJ1-5; abundance: -; CDR3aa: CASSLDGQGNQPQHF; CDR3nt: TGCGCCAGCAGCTTGGACGGACAGGGGAATCAGCCCCAGCATTTT
v_gene: TRBV2; d_gene: -; j_gene: TRBJ2-7; abundance: -; CDR3aa: CASSENGPRMYF; CDR3nt: TGTGCCAGCAGTGAAAACGGGCCGAGGATGTACTTC
v_gene: TRBV2; d_gene: TRBD2; j_gene: TRBJ2-1; abundance: -; CDR3aa: CASSDGTSGDNEQFF; CDR3nt: TGTGCCAGCAGTGACGGGACTAGCGGGGACAATGAGCAGTTCTTC
v_gene: TRBV4-1; d_gene: TRBD2; j_gene: TRBJ2-5; abundance: once; CDR3aa: CASSQSWTSGETQYF; CDR3nt: TGCGCCAGCAGCCAGAGCTGGACTAGCGGGGAGACCCAGTACTTC
v_gene: TRBV5-6; d_gene: -; j_gene: TRBJ1-6; abundance: -; CDR3aa: CASSLRASSYNSPLHF; CDR3nt: TGTGCCAGCAGCTTGAGGGCTAGCTCCTATAATTCACCCCTCCACTTT
v_gene: TRBV7-9; d_gene: -; j_gene: TRBJ1-5; abundance: -; CDR3aa: CASSSPVAGAGQPQHF; CDR3nt: TGTGCCAGCAGCTCACCTGTCGCAGGGGCGGGACAGCCCCAGCATTTT
v_gene: TRBV13; d_gene: TRBD2; j_gene: TRBJ2-3; abundance: once; CDR3aa: CASSLGTSGVDTQYF; CDR3nt: TGTGCCAGCAGCTTAGGGACTAGCGGGGTGGATACGCAGTATTTT
v_gene: TRBV6-1; d_gene: -; j_gene: TRBJ1-1; abundance: few; CDR3aa: CASSDLGQGPEAFF; CDR3nt: TGTGCCAGCAGTGATTTGGGCCAGGGCCCTGAAGCTTTCTTT
v_gene: TRBV15; d_gene: -; j_gene: TRBJ2-5; abundance: few; CDR3aa: CATSRENPGRRGETQYF; CDR3nt: TGTGCCACCAGCAGAGAGAACCCGGGACGGAGGGGAGAGACCCAGTACTTC
v_gene: TRBV2; d_gene: -; j_gene: TRBJ2-7; abundance: few; CDR3aa: CASQGPMEYEQYF; CDR3nt: TGTGCCTCCCAAGGGCCAATGGAGTACGAGCAGTACTTC
v_gene: TRBV4-1; d_gene: -; j_gene: TRBJ1-2; abundance: -; CDR3aa: CASSQVGDLRDGYTF; CDR3nt: TGCGCCAGCAGCCAAGTTGGGGATTTGAGGGATGGCTACACCTTC
v_gene: TRBV29-1; d_gene: -; j_gene: TRBJ1-3; abundance: -; CDR3aa: CSGLLPTGNTIYF; CDR3nt: TGCAGCGGCCTGTTGCCGACTGGAAACACCATATATTTT
v_gene: TRBV7-9; d_gene: -; j_gene: TRBJ2-5; abundance: -; CDR3aa: CASSRDGQETQYF; CDR3nt: TGTGCCAGCAGCAGGGACGGCCAAGAGACCCAGTACTTC
v_gene: TRBV5-4; d_gene: TRBD1; j_gene: TRBJ1-1; abundance: once; CDR3aa: CASSFGGDRGRTEAFF; CDR3nt: TGTGCCAGCAGCTTCGGAGGGGACAGGGGTCGGACTGAAGCTTTCTTT
v_gene: TRBV6-1; d_gene: TRBD2; j_gene: TRBJ2-2; abundance: -; CDR3aa: CASSGAGYGGELFF; CDR3nt: TGTGCCAGCAGTGGAGCGGGGTATGGCGGGGAGCTGTTTTTT
v_gene: TRBV6-5; d_gene: -; j_gene: TRBJ1-6; abundance: -; CDR3aa: CASSSGGTYNSPLHF; CDR3nt: TGTGCCAGCAGTTCCGGGGGTACCTATAATTCACCCCTCCACTTT
v_gene: TRBV11-2; d_gene: TRBD1; j_gene: TRBJ1-5; abundance: -; CDR3aa: CASSSQGGNQPQHF; CDR3nt: TGTGCCAGCAGCTCACAGGGGGGCAATCAGCCCCAGCATTTT
v_gene: TRBV6-6; d_gene: -; j_gene: TRBJ1-2; abundance: -; CDR3aa: CASSQRTHGQNYGYTF; CDR3nt: TGTGCCAGCAGTCAACGTACTCACGGACAAAACTATGGCTACACCTTC
v_gene: TRBV7-9; d_gene: -; j_gene: TRBJ1-1; abundance: -; CDR3aa: CASSSDSLEAFF; CDR3nt: TGTGCCAGCAGCTCGGACAGCCTTGAAGCTTTCTTT
v_gene: TRBV27; d_gene: -; j_gene: TRBJ2-1; abundance: -; CDR3aa: CASRRGDHEQFF; CDR3nt: TGTGCCAGCAGACGAGGGGACCATGAGCAGTTCTTC
v_gene: TRBV10-1; d_gene: -; j_gene: TRBJ1-5; abundance: -; CDR3aa: CASSADGYQPQHF; CDR3nt: TGCGCCAGCAGTGCCGACGGCTATCAGCCCCAGCATTTT
v_gene: TRBV30; d_gene: TRBD2; j_gene: TRBJ2-7; abundance: -; CDR3aa: CAFRGGLYEQYF; CDR3nt: TGTGCCTTTCGCGGGGGACTCTACGAGCAGTACTTC
v_gene: TRBV13; d_gene: -; j_gene: TRBJ1-1; abundance: -; CDR3aa: CASSSKGHTEAFF; CDR3nt: TGTGCCAGCAGCTCTAAGGGGCACACTGAAGCTTTCTTT
v_gene: TRBV5-4; d_gene: -; j_gene: TRBJ2-7; abundance: few; CDR3aa: CASSAGQKPSSYEQYF; CDR3nt: TGTGCCAGCAGCGCGGGACAGAAACCTTCCTCCTACGAGCAGTACTTC
v_gene: TRBV5-1; d_gene: -; j_gene: TRBJ1-4; abundance: -; CDR3aa: CASSPSGTNEKLFF; CDR3nt: TGCGCCAGCAGCCCCTCCGGGACTAATGAAAAACTGTTTTTT
v_gene: TRBV15; d_gene: TRBD2; j_gene: TRBJ2-7; abundance: -; CDR3aa: CATSELAGGYEQYF; CDR3nt: TGTGCCACCAGCGAACTAGCGGGGGGATACGAGCAGTACTTC
v_gene: TRBV6-5; d_gene: -; j_gene: TRBJ1-6; abundance: -; CDR3aa: CASSDRWTSSPLHF; CDR3nt: TGTGCCAGCTCAGACAGGTGGACATCCTCACCCCTCCACTTT
v_gene: TRBV19; d_gene: -; j_gene: TRBJ2-7; abundance: once; CDR3aa: CASSIGTENYEQYF; CDR3nt: TGTGCCAGTAGTATCGGGACGGAGAATTACGAGCAGTACTTC
v_gene: TRBV19; d_gene: -; j_gene: TRBJ1-4; abundance: -; CDR3aa: CASSRAHNEKLFF; CDR3nt: TGTGCCAGTAGTAGGGCCCATAATGAAAAACTGTTTTTT
v_gene: TRBV13; d_gene: TRBD2; j_gene: TRBJ2-1; abundance: -; CDR3aa: CASSLGASGEQFF; CDR3nt: TGTGCCAGCAGCTTGGGGGCTAGCGGGGAGCAGTTCTTC
v_gene: TRBV7-9; d_gene: TRBD2; j_gene: TRBJ2-3; abundance: -; CDR3aa: CASSLRGGGTTPDTQYF; CDR3nt: TGTGCCAGCAGCCTACGCGGGGGGGGGACTACCCCAGATACGCAGTATTTT
v_gene: TRBV7-9; d_gene: -; j_gene: TRBJ2-7; abundance: -; CDR3aa: CASSLPAMEQYF; CDR3nt: TGTGCCAGCAGCCTTCCTGCGATGGAGCAGTACTTC
v_gene: TRBV19; d_gene: -; j_gene: TRBJ1-5; abundance: few; CDR3aa: CASSIGTDNQPQHF; CDR3nt: TGTGCCAGTAGTATAGGGACAGACAATCAGCCCCAGCATTTT
v_gene: TRBV5-1; d_gene: TRBD1; j_gene: TRBJ1-2; abundance: -; CDR3aa: CASSSARQGTGGYTF; CDR3nt: TGCGCCAGCAGCTCCGCAAGACAGGGGACGGGGGGCTACACCTTC